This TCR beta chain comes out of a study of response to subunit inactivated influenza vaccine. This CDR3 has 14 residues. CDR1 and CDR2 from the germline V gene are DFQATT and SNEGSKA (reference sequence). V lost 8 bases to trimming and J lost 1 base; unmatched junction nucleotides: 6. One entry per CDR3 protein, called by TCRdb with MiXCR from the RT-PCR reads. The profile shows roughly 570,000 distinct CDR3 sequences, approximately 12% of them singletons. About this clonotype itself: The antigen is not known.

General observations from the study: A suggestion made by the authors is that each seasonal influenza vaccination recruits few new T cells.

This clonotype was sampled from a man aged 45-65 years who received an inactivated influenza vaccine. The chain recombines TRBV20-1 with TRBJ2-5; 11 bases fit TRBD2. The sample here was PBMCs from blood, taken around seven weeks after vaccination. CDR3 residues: CSFTSGSAQETQYF. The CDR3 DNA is TGCAGTTTTACTAGCGGGAGTGCCCAAGAGACCCAGTACTTC.